A selection of T cell receptor beta chains follows, all from one sample in a study of shared clonotypes between healthy human individuals. Some clones are missing from TCRdb's copy, which holds only in-frame ones; the method was immunoSEQ multiplex PCR. The table lists 1,500,000 or so clones, approximately 98.5% of them singletons. The specimen was naive CD4+ T cells sorted from blood. These receptors came from a man between 25 and 39 years old in good health. Each CDR3 is given with its conserved first and last residue. Each record gives: D gene, J gene, V gene, clone size, CDR3 protein, CDR3 DNA. D genes are given only for firm matches. Clone sizes are given selectively: once, few, many, or a class where the clone is expanded.

>TRBD2|TRBJ2-5|TRBV9|-
CASSVGEGRRETQYF
TGTGCCAGCAGCGTAGGGGAGGGCCGGAGAGAGACCCAGTACTTC
>-|TRBJ2-7|TRBV6-5|-
CASSYRAEGEQYF
TGTGCCAGCAGTTACCGGGCTGAGGGCGAGCAGTACTTC
>TRBD1|TRBJ2-7|TRBV6-5|-
CASSLGQGSYEQYF
TGTGCCAGCAGCCTCGGACAGGGGTCCTACGAGCAGTACTTC
>-|TRBJ2-6|TRBV4-1|-
CASSQEGVTGANVLTF
TGCGCCAGCAGCCAGGAGGGCGTTACTGGGGCCAACGTCCTGACTTTC
>TRBD2|TRBJ2-7|TRBV5-1|-
CASSLALSSGNYEQYF
TGCGCCAGCAGCTTGGCTCTGTCTAGCGGAAATTACGAGCAGTACTTC
>-|TRBJ2-7|TRBV11-3|-
CASSRGEGTYEQYF
TGTGCCAGCAGCCGGGGAGAGGGCACCTACGAGCAGTACTTC
>-|TRBJ2-3|TRBV4-3|-
CASSSSTHYTDTQYF
TGCGCCAGCAGCTCGTCAACGCACTACACAGATACGCAGTATTTT
>TRBD1|TRBJ2-3|TRBV5-1|-
CASSFPQGAWSTDTQYF
TGCGCCAGCAGCTTTCCACAGGGGGCCTGGAGCACAGATACGCAGTATTTT
>TRBD2|TRBJ2-7|TRBV2|-
CASMFSGTNEQYF
TGTGCCAGCATGTTTAGCGGGACCAACGAGCAGTACTTC
>-|TRBJ2-5|TRBV18|-
CASSPLRGTIQETQYF
TGTGCCAGCTCACCCCTGAGGGGGACAATCCAAGAGACCCAGTACTTC
>TRBD2|TRBJ2-1|TRBV29-1|-
CSVEEATRGLAREQFF
TGCAGCGTTGAAGAAGCAACGCGGGGACTAGCCCGTGAGCAGTTCTTC
>TRBD2|TRBJ2-7|TRBV5-1|-
CASSFRPASGLQSEQYF
TGCGCCAGCAGCTTCCGCCCCGCTAGCGGGTTGCAGTCCGAGCAGTACTTC
>TRBD1|TRBJ1-1|TRBV28|-
CASSYDRVRTEAFF
TGTGCCAGCAGCTATGACAGGGTTCGGACTGAAGCTTTCTTT
>TRBD2|TRBJ2-7|TRBV4-1|once
CASSQRAGGPYEQYF
TGCGCCAGCAGCCAGCGGGCGGGAGGGCCCTACGAGCAGTACTTC
>TRBD1|TRBJ1-1|TRBV5-5|-
CASSLTTGSYTEAFF
TGTGCCAGCAGCTTGACGACAGGGTCGTACACTGAAGCTTTCTTT
>TRBD1|TRBJ1-1|TRBV27|-
CARRRTGLIAFF
TGTGCCCGCCGAAGGACAGGGCTTATAGCTTTCTTT
>-|TRBJ1-5|TRBV6-1|-
CASRRQPNQPQHF
TGTGCCAGCAGGAGACAGCCCAATCAGCCCCAGCATTTT
>TRBD1|TRBJ1-5|TRBV7-2|-
CASSLAAGGDQPQHF
TGTGCCAGCAGCTTAGCGGCAGGGGGCGATCAGCCCCAGCATTTT
>TRBD2|TRBJ2-5|TRBV7-7|-
CASSLVGGGQETQYF
TGTGCTAGCAGCTTAGTTGGCGGGGGCCAAGAGACCCAGTACTTC
>-|TRBJ1-1|TRBV27|-
CASSLSGVLDTEAFF
TGTGCCAGCAGTTTATCAGGGGTTTTAGACACTGAAGCTTTCTTT
>-|TRBJ1-5|TRBV7-9|once
CASSLEGRGNQPQHF
TGTGCCAGCAGCTTAGAAGGCAGGGGAAATCAGCCCCAGCATTTT
>-|TRBJ2-5|TRBV4-1|-
CASSQDGTGSPYF
TGCGCCAGCAGCCAAGATGGAACAGGGTCTCCGTACTTC
>-|TRBJ1-5|TRBV13|-
CASSLSGYSNQPQHF
TGTGCCAGCAGCTTAAGCGGGTATAGCAATCAGCCCCAGCATTTT
>-|TRBJ2-1|TRBV10-1|once
CASSGLAAVSYNEQFF
TGCGCCAGCAGTGGATTGGCGGCTGTCTCCTACAATGAGCAGTTCTTC
>TRBD2|TRBJ2-1|TRBV28|-
CASSSLAGASYNEQFF
TGTGCCAGCAGTTCACTAGCGGGAGCCTCCTACAATGAGCAGTTCTTC
>TRBD1|TRBJ2-5|TRBV18|-
CASSPRTGTQETQYF
TGTGCCAGCTCACCACGGACAGGAACTCAAGAGACCCAGTACTTC
>TRBD2|TRBJ2-7|TRBV19|-
CASSSPGTSGTYEQYF
TGTGCCAGTAGTAGCCCCGGGACTAGCGGGACATACGAGCAGTACTTC
>-|TRBJ2-7|TRBV6-1|-
CASSEIRGWEPYEQYF
TGTGCCAGCAGTGAAATAAGGGGGTGGGAACCCTACGAGCAGTACTTC
>TRBD2|TRBJ2-5|TRBV5-4|once
CASSPPTSGGQETQYF
TGTGCCAGCAGTCCTCCGACTAGCGGGGGCCAAGAGACCCAGTACTTC
>-|TRBJ2-1|TRBV29-1|-
CSVPGTGSYNEQFF
TGCAGCGTTCCCGGGACTGGCTCCTACAATGAGCAGTTCTTC
>-|TRBJ2-7|TRBV5-1|once
CASSRQEPYEQYF
TGCGCCAGCAGCCGACAGGAGCCCTACGAGCAGTACTTC
>-|TRBJ1-2|TRBV5-6|-
CASSFVTGARNYGYTF
TGTGCCAGCAGCTTTGTTACTGGGGCTAGGAACTATGGCTACACCTTC
>-|TRBJ1-2|TRBV10-1|-
CASSRDRVGGYTF
TGCGCCAGCAGTAGGGACCGGGTCGGGGGCTACACCTTC
>TRBD2|TRBJ2-1|TRBV28|-
CASSPGIAGQFF
TGTGCCAGCAGTCCTGGAATAGCGGGGCAGTTCTTC
>TRBD2|TRBJ2-7|TRBV19|-
CASSPNSPSGRVYEQYF
TGTGCCAGTAGCCCTAACAGTCCTAGCGGGAGAGTCTACGAGCAGTACTTC
>TRBD1|TRBJ2-7|TRBV28|-
CASSSPGQGFTYEQYF
TGTGCCAGCAGTTCGCCCGGACAGGGGTTCACCTACGAGCAGTACTTC
>-|TRBJ2-7|TRBV6-1|-
CASSFFGNEQYF
TGTGCCAGCAGTTTCTTTGGGAACGAGCAGTACTTC
>-|TRBJ1-2|TRBV30|once
CAWSTGMRDYGYTF
TGTGCCTGGAGTACGGGGATGAGGGACTATGGCTACACCTTC
>TRBD1|TRBJ2-2|TRBV11-2|-
CASSRGTGLNTGELFF
TGTGCCAGCAGCAGAGGGACAGGGCTGAACACCGGGGAGCTGTTTTTT
>-|TRBJ1-2|TRBV7-2|-
CASSLQWTEGYTF
TGTGCCAGCAGCTTACAGTGGACGGAAGGCTACACCTTC
>-|TRBJ1-1|TRBV6-5|-
CASSYNAKPNTEAFF
TGTGCCAGCAGTTACAACGCAAAGCCGAACACTGAAGCTTTCTTT